The T cell receptor beta chain described here comes from a study of stem cell transplantation in POMP-related autoinflammatory disease. Whole-study context: Defective thymoproteasomes were hypothesized to impair CD8+ T-cell positive selection. CD8+ T cells were low and CD4+ cells naive-skewed before transplant.

This table comes from immunoSEQ multiplex PCR, and its TCRdb copy is limited to in-frame clones, with some not included. The sample includes some 9,200 clones, just over 90% of them seen just once. With 5 bases removed from V and 4 bases from J, the gap between germline ends came to 11 bases. The CDR3 consists of 13 residues. CDR1 and CDR2 (germline): SGHAT, FQNNGV. PRAID featured immunodeficiency plus autoinflammation. Regarding this clone: As yet, its antigen is unknown.

Notes on the study in general: Patients with PRAID showed a restricted number of unique TRB V-J gene pairings. A trend toward lower repertoire diversity and greater clonality appeared in every analyzed T-cell subset of PRAID patients.

The TCR comes from a human donor with POMP-related autoinflammation and immune dysregulation (PRAID). V is TRBV11-2 and J is TRBJ1-1; D may be TRBD1 (5 bases). The specimen was CD8+ T cells from PBMCs, collected before stem cell transplantation. Here the CDR3 reads CASSQGRITEAFF. CDR3 nucleotides: TGTGCCAGCAGCCAGGGACGGATCACTGAAGCTTTCTTT. The whole variable domain, remainder taken from reference TRBV11-2 and TRBJ1-1, is EAGVAQSPRYKIIEKRQSVAFWCNPISGHATLYWYQQILGQGPKLLIQFQNNGVVDDSQLPKDRFSAERLKGVDSTLKIQPAKLEDSAVYLCASSQGRITEAFFGQGTRLTVV.